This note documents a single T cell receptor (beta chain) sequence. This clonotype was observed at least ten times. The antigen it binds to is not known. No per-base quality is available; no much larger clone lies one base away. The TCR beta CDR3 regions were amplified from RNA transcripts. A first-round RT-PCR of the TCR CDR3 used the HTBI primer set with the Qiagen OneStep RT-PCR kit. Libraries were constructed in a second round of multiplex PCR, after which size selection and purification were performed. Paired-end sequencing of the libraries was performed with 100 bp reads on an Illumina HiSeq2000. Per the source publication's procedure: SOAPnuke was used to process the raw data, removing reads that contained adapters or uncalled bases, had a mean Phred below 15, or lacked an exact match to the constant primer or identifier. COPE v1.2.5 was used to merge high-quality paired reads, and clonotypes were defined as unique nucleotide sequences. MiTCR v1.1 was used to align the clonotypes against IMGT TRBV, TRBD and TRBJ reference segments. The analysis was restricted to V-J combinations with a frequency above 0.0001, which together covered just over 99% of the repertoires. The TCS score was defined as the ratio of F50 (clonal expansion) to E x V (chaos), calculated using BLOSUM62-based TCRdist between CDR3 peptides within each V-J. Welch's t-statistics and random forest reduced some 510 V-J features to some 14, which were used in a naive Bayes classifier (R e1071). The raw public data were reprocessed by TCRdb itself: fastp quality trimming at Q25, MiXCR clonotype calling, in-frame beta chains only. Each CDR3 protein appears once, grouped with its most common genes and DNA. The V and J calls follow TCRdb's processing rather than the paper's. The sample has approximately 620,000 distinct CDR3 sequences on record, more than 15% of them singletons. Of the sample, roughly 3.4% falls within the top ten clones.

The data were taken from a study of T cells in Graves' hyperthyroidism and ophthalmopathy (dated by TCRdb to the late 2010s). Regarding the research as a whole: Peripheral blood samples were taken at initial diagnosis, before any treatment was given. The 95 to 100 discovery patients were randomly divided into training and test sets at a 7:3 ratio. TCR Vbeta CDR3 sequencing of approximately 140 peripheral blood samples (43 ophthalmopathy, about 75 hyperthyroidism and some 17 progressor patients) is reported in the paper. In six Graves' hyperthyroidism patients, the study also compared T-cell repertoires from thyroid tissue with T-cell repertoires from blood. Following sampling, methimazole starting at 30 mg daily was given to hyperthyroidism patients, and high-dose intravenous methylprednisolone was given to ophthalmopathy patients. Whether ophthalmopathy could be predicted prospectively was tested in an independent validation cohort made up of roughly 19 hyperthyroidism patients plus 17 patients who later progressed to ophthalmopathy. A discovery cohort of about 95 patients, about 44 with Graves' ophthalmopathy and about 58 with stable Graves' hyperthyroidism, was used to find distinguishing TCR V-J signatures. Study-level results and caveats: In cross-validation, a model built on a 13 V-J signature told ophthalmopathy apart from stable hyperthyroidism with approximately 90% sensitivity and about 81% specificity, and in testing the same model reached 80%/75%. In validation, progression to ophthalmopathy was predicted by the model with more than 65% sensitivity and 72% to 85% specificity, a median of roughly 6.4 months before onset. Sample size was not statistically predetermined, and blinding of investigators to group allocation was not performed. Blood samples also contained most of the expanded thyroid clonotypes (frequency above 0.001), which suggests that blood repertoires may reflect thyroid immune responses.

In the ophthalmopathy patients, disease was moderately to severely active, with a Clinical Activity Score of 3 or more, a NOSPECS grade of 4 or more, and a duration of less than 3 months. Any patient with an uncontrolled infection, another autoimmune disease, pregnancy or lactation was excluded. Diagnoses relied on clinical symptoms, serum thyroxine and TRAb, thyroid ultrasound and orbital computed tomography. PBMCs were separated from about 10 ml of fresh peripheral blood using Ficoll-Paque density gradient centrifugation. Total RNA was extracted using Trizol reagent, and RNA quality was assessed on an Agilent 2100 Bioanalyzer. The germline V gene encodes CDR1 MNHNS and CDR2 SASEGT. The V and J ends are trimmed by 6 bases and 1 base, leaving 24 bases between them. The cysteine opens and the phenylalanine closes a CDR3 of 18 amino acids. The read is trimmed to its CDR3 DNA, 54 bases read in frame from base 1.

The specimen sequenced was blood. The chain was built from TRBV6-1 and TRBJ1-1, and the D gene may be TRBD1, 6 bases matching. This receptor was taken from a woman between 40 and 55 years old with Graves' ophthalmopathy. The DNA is TGTGCCAGCAGCCCCAGATACGGACCCGGGGGCTCGAACACTGAAGCTTTCTTT. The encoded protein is CASSPRYGPGGSNTEAFF.